A single sample is the source of the 17 T cell receptor beta chains below, sequenced in a study of T cell changes during pregnancy in multiple sclerosis. TCRdb keeps only in-frame clones here, not all; method: immunoSEQ multiplex PCR. This sample carries roughly 29,000 clones, around 89% of them seen once, and the ten largest clones take about 6.4%. The sample here was CD8+ T cells from peripheral blood mononuclear cells, taken after pregnancy. The receptors originated from a female donor with multiple sclerosis, enrolled in a pregnancy study.

This clone has just one count. The genes are TRBV4-3 and TRBJ2-1; D may be TRBD2 (5 bases). V was cut by 0 bases and J by 5 bases, with 14 bases left in between. CDR3 length: 16 amino acids. Germline CDR1 LGHNA, CDR2 YSLEER. CDR3 DNA sequence: TGCGCCAGCAGCCAAGATCGGCCTAGCATAGACAATGAGCAGTTCTTC. This codes for CASSQDRPSIDNEQFF.

V gene TRBV19 combines with J gene TRBJ2-3; D ambiguous. V gave up 8 bases and J gave up 1 base, with 7 bases separating them. The germline CDR1 and CDR2 sequences are LNHDA and SQIVND (reference sequence). The CDR3 is 12 amino acids. CDR3 DNA: TGTGCCAGTGACGGAGGCACAGATACGCAGTATTTT. This gives the protein CASDGGTDTQYF.

The V gene is TRBV18, the J gene TRBJ2-5; D ambiguous. This CDR3 is built from 13 residues. The V end was cut by 0 bases, the J end by 5 bases, with 7 bases between. The germline gives CDR1 KGHSH, CDR2 LQKENI. The CDR3: CASSPPVQETQYF. The CDR3 bases are TGTGCCAGCTCACCACCGGTGCAGGAGACCCAGTACTTC.

The rearrangement uses TRBV7-9 and TRBJ1-4; D uncertain. V dropped 5 bases and J dropped 4 bases, with 14 bases sitting between them. There are 15 residues in the CDR3. Germline CDR1 is SEHNR and CDR2 is FQNEAQ (reference sequence). The CDR3 sequence is CASSPGERVNEKLFF. The DNA for the CDR3 is TGTGCCAGCAGCCCCGGGGAGCGGGTTAATGAAAAACTGTTTTTT.

This clone was seen a single time. This chain uses TRBV19 with TRBJ2-5; 8 nucleotides align to TRBD2. V lost 1 base to trimming and J lost 5 bases; unmatched junction nucleotides: 6. Germline V lookup: CDR1 LNHDA, CDR2 SQIVND (reference sequence). The CDR3 contains 15 residues. In nucleotides, the CDR3 is TGTGCCAGTAGTATAGTGGCGGGAGGCGGGGAGACCCAGTACTTC. Amino acids: CASSIVAGGGETQYF.

CDR3 in amino acids: CASSKVQGAGDKATDTQYF. The DNA for the CDR3 is TGTGCCAGCAGCAAAGTACAGGGAGCGGGGGATAAGGCCACAGATACGCAGTATTTT. The chain joins TRBV21-1 to TRBJ2-3; the table's D call, TRBD2, has no DNA check behind it. TRBV21-1 is recorded as a pseudogene. This CDR3 region has 19 residues.

The chain uses TRBV2 and TRBJ1-2, with TRBD1 matching over 10 bases. Germline CDR1 is SNHLY and CDR2 is FYNNEI. The junction had 8 bases not matched to a gene; V was cut back by 5 bases and J by 2 bases. The CDR3 has 16 residues. This chain's CDR3 is CASSRKGQGGNYGYTF. The CDR3 DNA is TGTGCCAGCAGTCGTAAAGGACAGGGGGGGAACTATGGCTACACCTTC. Supplemented by reference TRBV2 and TRBJ1-2, the full variable domain reads EPEVTQTPSHQVTQMGQEVILRCVPISNHLYFYWYRQILGQKVEFLVSFYNNEISEKSEIFDDQFSVERPDGSNFTLKIRSTKLEDSAMYFCASSRKGQGGNYGYTFGSGTRLTVV.

The chain links TRBV5-1 to TRBJ2-7; unclear D gene. Looked up from germline, CDR1 is SGHRS and CDR2 is YFSETQ. The CDR3 covers 14 residues. V was shortened by 1 base and J by 3 bases, with 11 bases between the two germline ends. In DNA form, the CDR3 reads TGCGCCAGCAGCTTGACGCACAGTCACTACGAGCAGTACTTC. Protein sequence: CASSLTHSHYEQYF.

This clone was detected only a few times. The chain is built from TRBV4-2 and TRBJ2-1, with D possibly matching TRBD2 (5 bases). The CDR3 has 14 residues. The V and J ends lost 1 base and 10 bases respectively, with 14 bases between them. Germline V gene lookup returns CDR1 LGHNA and CDR2 YNFKEQ. The CDR3 coding sequence is TGTGCCAGCAGCCAAGCGCCTCTTTCGGGGGAGCAGTTCTTC. Translating it yields CASSQAPLSGEQFF.

The CDR3 is CATGDRHNQPQHF. The CDR3 bases are TGTGCCACTGGGGACAGGCACAATCAGCCCCAGCATTTT. The chain employs TRBV19 and TRBJ1-5; TRBD1 matches at 8 bases. The trim removed 10 bases at V and 3 bases at J, leaving 5 bases unmatched. Germline lookup yields CDR1 LNHDA and CDR2 SQIVND (reference sequence). This CDR3 is 13 amino acids long.

This clone showed up just once. V gene TRBV27 combines with J gene TRBJ2-1, with D unclear. Trimming removed 5 bases at V and 6 bases at J, with 20 bases between. Per the germline V gene, CDR1 is MNHEY and CDR2 is SMNVEV (reference sequence). This CDR3 has 16 amino acids. CDR3 loop: CASSLSLESPVNEQFF. The DNA of the CDR3 is TGTGCCAGCAGTCTCTCCCTAGAAAGTCCGGTCAATGAGCAGTTCTTC.

This clone appeared once. The chain has TRBV29-1 and TRBJ2-7; D gene uncertain. Trimming took off 4 bases at V and 0 bases at J, with 13 bases between the two ends. The length of the CDR3 is 14 residues. Germline V CDR1 and CDR2: SQVTM, ANQGSEA. The chain's CDR3 is CSVVGQSSSYEQYF. CDR3 DNA: TGCAGCGTTGTTGGGCAGTCAAGCTCCTACGAGCAGTACTTC.

V is TRBV2 and J is TRBJ2-7; 9 bases are a match to TRBD2. The CDR3 length is 16 residues. The germline V gene encodes CDR1 SNHLY and CDR2 FYNNEI. Unmatched junction bases numbered 5, after V lost 2 bases and J lost 0 bases. The CDR3 reads CASSEFRTSDSYEQYF. The CDR3 DNA is TGTGCCAGCAGTGAATTTAGGACTAGCGACTCCTACGAGCAGTACTTC.

The chain links TRBV6-6 to TRBJ2-3; a possible D gene is TRBD2 (5 bases). The V gene's germline CDR1 is MNHNY and CDR2 SVGAGI (reference sequence). Trimming removed 4 bases at V and 2 bases at J, with 10 bases between. The CDR3 covers 14 residues. CDR3 nucleotides: TGTGCCAGCAGTTGGGAGAGCTACACAGATACGCAGTATTTT. Its translation is CASSWESYTDTQYF.

The chain combines TRBV25-1 with TRBJ2-7; D might be TRBD2 (6 bases). Germline V CDR1 and CDR2: MGHDK, SYGVNS. With 8 bases removed from V and 5 bases from J, the gap between germline ends came to 16 bases. The CDR3 runs 13 residues. The CDR3 DNA is TGTGCCAGCGGAGGGGAGAACTTGCACGAGCAGTACTTC. The encoded protein is CASGGENLHEQYF.

The V gene is TRBV19, the J gene TRBJ2-7; 9 nucleotides line up with TRBD2. The CDR3 has 15 residues. Trimming at V came to 6 bases and at J to 2 bases, leaving 8 bases not matched to a gene. Looked up from germline, CDR1 is LNHDA and CDR2 is SQIVND (reference sequence). The CDR3 DNA reads as TGTGCCAGTAGCCTTTCGACTAGCGGTACCTACGAGCAGTACTTC. The encoded protein is CASSLSTSGTYEQYF.

The J gene is TRBJ2-1, the V gene TRBV7-6; 7 positions agree with TRBD2. Per germline, CDR1 SGHVS and CDR2 FNYEAQ. With 1 base clipped from V and 10 bases from J, the junction kept 10 bases outside the gene matches. The CDR3 totals 15 residues. CDR3 coding DNA: TGTGCCAGCAGCTTAGAGGCGGGAGCCTCTGGGGAGCAGTTCTTC. Translation gives CASSLEAGASGEQFF.